A selection of T cell receptor beta chains follows, all from one sample in a study of OX40 agonist ivuxolimab in advanced cancers. The protocol was immunoSEQ multiplex PCR, while the TCRdb copy is restricted to in-frame clones and leaves out a portion. The sample includes around 30,000 clones, roughly 80% of them seen just once. Sequenced material: CD4+ or CD8+ T cells sorted from blood, taken in a trial of the OX40 agonist ivuxolimab. The receptors were sampled from an adult with an advanced solid tumor such as melanoma, head and neck, liver or kidney cancer. The CDR3 runs from the conserved cysteine through the conserved F or W. The D gene is left open where the match is weak. Size values are once, few and many counts, or a class for expanded clones, and some rows have none.

TRBV12-5	once	-	TRBJ2-1	TGTGCTAGTGGTTTGCCCAAGGGAGAGCAGTTCTTC	CASGLPKGEQFF
TRBV4-3	-	-	TRBJ1-5	TGCGCCAGCAGCCAAGACTACAGCTTGGGTCAGCCCCAGCATTTT	CASSQDYSLGQPQHF
TRBV18	few	-	TRBJ2-7	TGTGCCAGCTCACCATCCGAGGGCGGATACGAGCAGTACTTC	CASSPSEGGYEQYF
TRBV29-1	-	-	TRBJ1-3	TGCAGCGTTAGCAAGGGGACACCTGGAAACACCATATATTTT	CSVSKGTPGNTIYF
TRBV5-1	-	TRBD1	TRBJ1-1	TGCGCCAGCAGCACGGGACAGCTGAACACTGAAGCTTTCTTT	CASSTGQLNTEAFF
TRBV4-3	once	-	TRBJ2-3	TGCGCCAGCAGCCAAGATTACACTTCAGATACGCAGTATTTT	CASSQDYTSDTQYF
TRBV9	once	TRBD2	TRBJ2-7	TGTGCCAGCAGCGTAGTGGGGAGGGGCTCCTCCTACGAGCAGTACTTC	CASSVVGRGSSYEQYF
TRBV18	-	-	TRBJ2-7	TGTGCCAGCTCTTACAAGGACAGTTCCTACGAGCAGTACTTC	CASSYKDSSYEQYF
TRBV5-1	-	-	TRBJ2-3	TGCGCCAGCAGCTTGGTTGGCGGATCTAGCACAGATACGCAGTATTTT	CASSLVGGSSTDTQYF
TRBV4-1	-	-	TRBJ1-2	TGCGCCAGCAGCCAACCTAACCGACAAAGATCCTATGGCTACACCTTC	CASSQPNRQRSYGYTF
TRBV7-6	-	-	TRBJ2-5	TGTGCCAGCAGCTCTCACGAAGGGGCGGCGGGGACCCAGTACTTC	CASSSHEGAAGTQYF
TRBV19	-	TRBD1	TRBJ1-5	TGTGCCAGTAGTGCCCGGGACAGGGGCAATCAGCCCCAGCATTTT	CASSARDRGNQPQHF
TRBV15	once	TRBD1	TRBJ1-6	TGTGCCACCAGCAGATCCCCTCCACGGACAGGGGTTGGTAATTCACCCCTCCACTTT	CATSRSPPRTGVGNSPLHF
TRBV7-9	-	TRBD1	TRBJ2-2	TGTGCCAGCAGTATACAGGGGGCTAGGAACACCGGGGAGCTGTTTTTT	CASSIQGARNTGELFF
TRBV10-1	-	-	TRBJ2-7	TGCGCCAGCAGTGAGTCCCCCAGCGCTATGCCCTACGAGCAGTACTTC	CASSESPSAMPYEQYF
TRBV7-8	-	TRBD1	TRBJ2-5	TGTGCCAGCAGCTTAGCGGGGACAGGGTCAGAGACCCAGTACTTC	CASSLAGTGSETQYF
TRBV5-1	-	-	TRBJ1-1	TGCGCCAGCAGTAGGGGGGATACTGAAGCTTTCTTT	CASSRGDTEAFF
TRBV9	-	-	TRBJ1-4	TGTGCCAGCAGCGTAGGTTGGGGGTATAATGAAAAACTGTTTTTT	CASSVGWGYNEKLFF
TRBV2	-	-	TRBJ1-1	TGTGCCAGCAGTGGGGCCAGGGGGAACACTGAAGCTTTCTTT	CASSGARGNTEAFF
TRBV6-5	-	TRBD1	TRBJ2-7	TGTGCCAGCAGTATAGACGGGACAGCTTACTACGAGCAGTACTTC	CASSIDGTAYYEQYF
TRBV10-3	-	-	TRBJ1-5	TGTGCCATCGGGGGGAGCAATCAGCCCCAGCATTTT	CAIGGSNQPQHF
TRBV10-2	-	-	TRBJ1-2	TGCGCCAGCAGTGAGTCCATTCCCAGCTATGGCTACACCTTC	CASSESIPSYGYTF
TRBV4-3	-	-	TRBJ2-7	TGCGCCAGCAGCCTAGAGGGGACCGAGCAGTACTTC	CASSLEGTEQYF
TRBV5-1	-	-	TRBJ1-6	TGCGCCAGCAGCTTGGATCAGCCGGACACTAATTCACCCCTCCACTTT	CASSLDQPDTNSPLHF
TRBV6-5	-	-	TRBJ1-5	TGTGCCAGCAGAACCAGGGAATATAGCAATCAGCCCCAGCATTTT	CASRTREYSNQPQHF
TRBV29-1	once	-	TRBJ2-1	TGCAGCGTACAGGGCTACAATGAGCAGTTCTTC	CSVQGYNEQFF
TRBV27	-	-	TRBJ2-3	TGTGCCACCCTCCTTAGTTGGGGGATCCCCACAGATACGCAGTATTTT	CATLLSWGIPTDTQYF
TRBV7-2	once	-	TRBJ1-1	TGTGCCAGCAGCTTAGTAAGAGGGAGGACCCTCAACACTGAAGCTTTCTTT	CASSLVRGRTLNTEAFF
TRBV5-6	-	TRBD1	TRBJ2-7	TGTGCCAGCAGCGGTCGGGACAGGGCTTCCTACGAGCAGTACTTC	CASSGRDRASYEQYF
TRBV5-3	-	-	TRBJ2-3	TGTGCCAGAAGCTTCCGGGGGAACACAGATACGCAGTATTTT	CARSFRGNTDTQYF
TRBV7-2	-	-	TRBJ1-5	TGTGCCAGCAGCTTAGTCACAGGAGGCAATCAGCCCCAGCATTTT	CASSLVTGGNQPQHF
TRBV11-2	once	-	TRBJ2-1	TGTGCCAGCAGCTCTGGACTATCGGGCAATGAGCAGTTCTTC	CASSSGLSGNEQFF
TRBV4-1	-	-	TRBJ2-3	TGCGCCAGCAGCCAAGATCAGGAGGATACGCAGTATTTT	CASSQDQEDTQYF
TRBV18	-	TRBD1	TRBJ1-4	TGTGCCAGCTCACCCCGGGACAGGGGAGATTCTAATGAAAAACTGTTTTTT	CASSPRDRGDSNEKLFF
TRBV7-2	few	-	TRBJ2-1	TGTGCCAGCAGCTTCTACTCGAGCTCCTACAATGAGCAGTTCTTC	CASSFYSSSYNEQFF
TRBV10-2	few	-	TRBJ2-1	TGCGCCAGCAGTGAGTCGGCGGCTAGCAGCAATGAGCAGTTCTTC	CASSESAASSNEQFF
TRBV9	-	-	TRBJ1-2	TGTGCCAGCAGCGCCCAGGGGCAGTTCTATGGCTACACCTTC	CASSAQGQFYGYTF
TRBV14	-	-	TRBJ2-2	TGTGCCAGCAGCCAAGGGCCCAGGAGAAACACCGGGGAGCTGTTTTTT	CASSQGPRRNTGELFF
TRBV10-3	-	TRBD2	TRBJ2-1	TGTGCCATCAGTGATGGTTCCCACCGGGAGGGCCCCTACAATGAGCAGTTCTTC	CAISDGSHREGPYNEQFF
TRBV6-4	-	-	TRBJ2-1	TGTGCCAGCAGTAGGGAGACTAGAGGCAATGAGCAGTTCTTC	CASSRETRGNEQFF
TRBV7-8	-	-	TRBJ1-2	TGTGCCAGCAGCCCCGGACAGTTCTATGGCTACACCTTC	CASSPGQFYGYTF
TRBV5-6	once	TRBD1	TRBJ2-2	TGTGCCAGCAGCTTGTTTATAGGGACAGGGGGAAAAGCGGAGCTGTTTTTT	CASSLFIGTGGKAELFF